The sequence of this T cell receptor (beta chain) was determined in a study of cytomegalovirus exposure and HLA in healthy donors (dated by TCRdb to the late 2010s). Describing the broader study: In an earlier analysis of roughly 590 of the donors, under 300 Gb of sequence data and 120 million or so unique TCR beta sequences from 180 million or so T cells were reported. The study combined high-throughput TCR immunosequencing, statistical association of individual TCRs with disease status, and machine learning to predict cytomegalovirus infection status. HLA typing covered class I and class II loci at four-digit resolution. The study was designed to test whether signatures of past pathogen exposure could be identified by cataloging public T cell receptors. Every discovery cohort repertoire had been produced on one sequencing platform. Donor age, sex, ethnicity and CMV serostatus were collected together with the repertoire data. In an earlier analysis of 550 to 700 of the donors, high-throughput TCR beta sequencing was used to judge whether each TCR beta V gene segment behaved as functional or pseudogenic. In a later analysis, previously published TCR beta repertoires from fewer than 750 donors were re-analyzed and high-resolution HLA genotyping was added so that TCR occurrence patterns could be studied. An early release covering more than 500 HLA-typed donors comprised approximately 300 gigabases of sequencing data and about 90 million unique TCR sequences. Rather than using new phenotypic data, the later analysis identified candidate immune exposures from TCR beta sequences and from how often those sequences occurred across donors. On average, about 200,000 unique TCR beta nucleotide sequences were sequenced per donor among 300 to 500 genotyped donors of the cohort, with 15% to 20% of those sequences being non-productive. Genome-wide SNP genotypes for about 65% of the roughly 670 donors were used in a later genetic analysis, which treated that subset as a discovery cohort. Of the 350 to 450 genotyped donors, approximately 81% were placed in the genetic ancestry cluster associated with self-reported Caucasian donors. Typing coverage varied by locus: 629-630 donors for A, B, C, DRB1 and DQB1; approximately 500 for DQA1; about 600 for DPA1; roughly 470 for DPB1. Because of strong linkage in the cohort, roughly five DR-DQ haplotypes were treated as single units for association and clustering. The T cell repertoires of 666 subjects were profiled by immunosequencing and related to cytomegalovirus serostatus. Besides the first cohort of 500 to 700 subjects, a separate validation cohort made up of about 120 different subjects was used. The full study reports these points: The cohort was sequenced for TCR beta chains only, and without alpha or paired-chain data the features that could be detected were limited. According to a later analysis, TCR association rates differed among HLA loci, with DRB1 alleles showing the most associated TCRs and HLA-C alleles showing the fewest. The study gave a list of 150 to 200 TCR beta chains associated with cytomegalovirus. In a later genetic analysis, fewer N-insertions in productive TCRs were reported among donors in an Asian-associated ancestry cluster than the roughly 670-donor mean. Strong co-occurrence of HLA alleles, especially DR and DQ, made assigning TCR associations to individual alleles difficult. Several of the top co-occurrence clusters appeared to be linked to parvovirus B19, influenza, CMV and Epstein-Barr virus, according to a later analysis. A later analysis found that HLA-associated TCR beta chains were more clonally expanded and had lower generation probabilities than equally common non-associated chains. Immune exposure information for the cohort was limited to CMV serostatus. Cytomegalovirus status was reported to be diagnosed by the classifier with high specificity and sensitivity in both the original and validation cohorts. In an earlier analysis of some 550 of the donors, most TCR beta V segments were observed in productive rearrangements about 90% or about 30% of the time, broadly matching IMGT annotations. The 87-base-pair reads could not distinguish some IMGT-functional V segments, including TRBV6-2 and TRBV6-3, so those segments were excluded. In vitro tests confirmed that three of the cytomegalovirus-associated TCR beta chains recognize cytomegalovirus antigens. The sequencing pipeline was judged likely to have produced a cluster of highly shared sequence variants as a technical artifact. A later genetic analysis associated a missense DCLRE1C variant with V-gene and J-gene trimming of TCR beta chains, and an independent cohort replicated the association. Specific HLA alleles were associated with over 15,000 TCR beta sequences at a false discovery rate of 0.05 in a later analysis. Correlated functional status among segregating V segments might reflect linkage disequilibrium, but an unknown experimental factor could not be ruled out. While some public TCRs were present in many individuals, most TCR sequences turned up only very rarely across donors. HLA typing was unavailable for some donors at each locus, so association tests used only the typed subset. The authors suggested that the approach could potentially be extended to other disease states and immunological phenotypes. A further reported finding was that TCR beta sequences accurately predicted the HLA-A and HLA-B alleles for most subjects in the first cohort. The earlier analysis of nearly 600 of the donors excluded some 15 rarely observed V segments, including chromosome 9 orphons, because counts were too low. Sequencing depth was assumed to be roughly uniform across donors in the presence/absence analyses, though that assumption may not hold. According to a later analysis, most CMV-associated TCR beta chains appeared to be HLA-restricted, and the HLA associations seemed to be driven largely by CMV exposure.

The cohort comprised fewer than 750 healthy bone marrow donors. At the time of sampling, all cohort members were nominally healthy, though unrecorded immune exposures were likely present. The donor tested CMV seronegative, placing the donor among the approximately 400 seronegative members of the cohort. A peripheral blood sample was provided by each donor, and peripheral blood mononuclear cells were used for TCR beta sequencing. Genomic DNA extraction from the blood cell samples was performed with the Qiagen DNeasy Blood Extraction Kit. Regarding this clone: The specificity of this receptor is unknown. A read error may account for a junction end that differs from germline.

From the cysteine through the phenylalanine, the CDR3 covers 14 amino acids. This entry keeps only the CDR3 DNA: 42 bases, framed from base 1. Based on the germline V gene (reference sequence), the CDR1 and CDR2 sequences are SEHNR and FQNEAQ. The library was produced with the immunoSEQ multiplex PCR assay. For the multiplex PCR, a mixture combining 60 forward primers for TCR Vbeta segments and 13 reverse primers for TCR Jbeta segments was used. The CDR3 region of rearranged TCR beta genes was amplified from genomic DNA with a multiplex PCR assay. On the Illumina HiSeq System, the amplified TCR beta libraries were sequenced as 87-base-pair reads. As for how the authors treated the data: In a later analysis, tens of millions of unique TCR beta chains were counted across the 690 or so repertoires, and around 10 million of these chains were shared by at least two donors. To remove PCR and sequencing errors, raw reads were error-corrected and collapsed into unique sequences using a nearest-neighbor algorithm that merged closely related sequences. To assign V, D and J gene segments, CDR3 sequences were aligned to IMGT reference sequences. For a sequence to be retained, at least a six-nucleotide match to both a V gene segment and a J gene segment was required. A rearrangement counted as productive if the CDR3 had no stop codons and remained in frame with V and J, and every other rearrangement counted as non-productive. CDR3 was defined according to IMGT convention as the region running from the second conserved V-encoded cysteine to the conserved J-encoded phenylalanine. The earlier analysis of a few hundred of the donors excluded sequences that lacked an unambiguous match to a single V gene segment. In an earlier analysis of 587 of the donors, a V segment was called functional when productive rearrangements were above 56.7%, and segregating when the standard deviation between donors exceeded 5%. To diagnose cytomegalovirus status from the catalog of TCR beta chain sequences, a statistical classification framework was built. In a later analysis, V and J genes were assigned by comparing TCR nucleotide sequences against IMGT/GENE-DB human TR gene sequences. Using the TCRdist pipeline, a later analysis assigned CDR3 sequences along with most-parsimonious VDJ recombination scenarios. In a later analysis, every TCR beta chain was defined by the combination of its CDR3 amino acid sequence and its V-gene family, and reads without a unique V-gene family were dropped. In a later analysis, 450 to 600 highly shared, low-generation-probability nucleotide sequences were removed to address suspected cross-contamination and a sequencing artifact. In a later analysis, a clonal expansion index was calculated for each public chain from normalized within-repertoire ranks of inferred template counts. Generation probabilities in a later analysis came from a VDJ recombination model fitted to out-of-frame rearrangements, and those results were checked against IGoR. A later analysis scored TCR-TCR, TCR-HLA and TCR-CMV co-occurrence with hypergeometric tests, applying a repertoire-size bias correction to TCR pairs. To estimate false discovery rates, a later analysis permuted the HLA or CMV assignments 20 times. A later analysis grouped co-occurring TCRs with DBSCAN, adding TCRdist sequence similarity when clustering within HLA-allele-positive subsets. Co-occurrence clustering excluded repertoires with fewer than 30,000 or more than 120,000 public chains, plus five with anomalous nucleotide sharing. Not all clones reach the TCRdb copy of this immuneACCESS table, which keeps in-frame sequences only. Checked studies attribute under half of the gap to unresolved V genes and leave the rest unexplained. The V and J calls and clone size were taken over from that table, and D and trimming were inferred from the DNA. The table for this sample lists under 150,000 clones. Jointly, the top ten make up roughly 2% of the sample.

This receptor was obtained from a woman aged 60 to 75 in good health and CMV-seronegative. The sequencing sample was made of PBMCs. This chain joins TRBV7-9 to TRBJ1-4, with no reliable assignment of the D segment. The CDR3 protein: CASSFDSTNKKLFF. The DNA is as follows: TGTGCCAGCAGCTTTGACTCAACTAATAAAAAACTGTTTTTT.